The present entry profiles one T cell receptor beta chain with its context. This receptor's antigen is unknown. The input lacks base qualities; no much larger clone sits a single base away. This sample is part of a study of blood T cell repertoires in COVID-19 (dated by TCRdb to 2019 to 2021). With respect to the entire study: Collaborator samples came from the United States, Italy and Spain and covered acute and convalescent phases of COVID-19. The material from the prospective study consisted of cDNA or gDNA derived from T cells, B-cell-depleted T cells, or PBMCs. The dataset comprised deeply sampled blood TCRbeta repertoires from subjects exposed to, actively infected with, or recovered from COVID-19. The repertoires were released in a freely available public database meant as a resource for research on the immune response to SARS-CoV-2. Samples were obtained from the ongoing ImmuneRACE study (first 160 participants) and from over a thousand subjects provided by 6 global collaborators. Sample metadata almost always included a de-identified subject ID, COVID-19 status, age in years and sex. HLA class I and class II types, where available, came from metadata supplied by the sample provider rather than from assay-based typing. Overall study results and their limits: The amount of clinical and demographic metadata varied by source and participant and was provided uncurated.

The immunoSEQ Assay, a bias-controlled multiplex PCR, was used to amplify TCRbeta CDR3 regions from genomic DNA. On the authors' methods: The number of nucleated cells in each sample was estimated by amplification of reference gene primers within the assay. Sequence reads were collapsed and filtered to measure the absolute abundance of every unique TCRbeta CDR3 rearrangement. For each sample, productive Simpson clonality was calculated as the square root of Simpson's diversity index over productive rearrangements. The table comes from immuneACCESS by way of TCRdb, which keeps in-frame sequences with V and J called. Part of the clones is missing from these tables; in studies checked, under half for an unresolved V gene and the rest for unknown reasons. V and J calls plus clone size are reproduced from that table; the DNA served to infer D and trimming. The sample records fewer than 350,000 clones, roughly 93% of which are singletons. 2% to 2.5% of the sample lies in the top ten.

Enrolling through a virtual design, the prospective study's participants ranged in age from roughly 18 to 100 years and lived across about two dozen United States geographic areas. In the prospective study, participants were assigned to cohorts based on the clinical history participants reported in a screening survey and a study questionnaire. In the prospective study, whole blood, serum and a nasopharyngeal or oropharyngeal swab were collected from each participant by mobile phlebotomists. Additional blood draws and questionnaires over an approximately two-month period could optionally be provided by prospective study participants. Before DNA extraction, blood samples from the prospective study were shipped at room temperature or frozen. The receptor was derived from a middle-aged woman with acute COVID-19. Sequences were obtained from PBMCs or T cells enriched from blood (not recorded which).

The base sequence is TGTGCCAGCAGTCGGCCGACCCTGACAGGGGAGGATGAAAAACTGTTTTTT. Its translation reads: CASSRPTLTGEDEKLFF. The V gene is TRBV5-6 and the J gene is TRBJ1-4; TRBD1 aligns with 8 central bases. Trimming leaves V shorter by 5 bases and J shorter by 6 bases, with the junction holding 15 bases beyond the gene matches. As encoded in the germline V gene, CDR1 is SGHDT while CDR2 is YYEEEE. The CDR3 measures 17 amino acids from cysteine to phenylalanine. The retained sequence is limited to the CDR3, 51 bases, with the frame set at the first base.